A single sample is the source of the 28 T cell receptor beta chains below, sequenced in a study of blood T cells in healthy people across ages. It was with a sample-barcoded 5' primer and a J-beta primer mix that a second PCR of roughly 6 to 12 cycles was run. MiXCR, applied by TCRdb to the 5' RACE reads, yields one record per CDR3 protein. The sample consists of 1,500,000 or so distinct CDR3 sequences, around 55% of them appearing once. The sample consisted of blood. These receptors originate from a man between 18 and 35 years old in good health.

This clonotype came up once. The J gene is TRBJ2-5, the V gene TRBV27; tentative D call: TRBD2 (5 bases). Germline V lookup: CDR1 MNHEY, CDR2 SMNVEV (reference sequence). The CDR3 is 14 residues long. With 6 bases removed from V and 1 base from J, the gap between germline ends came to 12 bases. The CDR3, as DNA: TGTGCCAGCAGCCAGGAGCGGTCCCAAGAGACCCAGTACTTC. Amino acid sequence: CASSQERSQETQYF.

The rearrangement uses TRBV4-1 and TRBJ1-1, with 10 nucleotides matching TRBD1. The CDR3 consists of 14 residues. The ends lost 6 bases at V and 5 bases at J; junction bases unmatched: 6. CDR1 MGHRA and CDR2 YSYEKL come from the germline V gene. The CDR3 reads CASRGQGRATEAFF. The CDR3 region has the DNA TGCGCCAGCAGGGGACAGGGGCGGGCGACTGAAGCTTTCTTT.

As DNA, the CDR3 is TGTGCCAGCAGTTTATTGGGAGAGGGGGGCTCTGGGGCCAACGTCCTGACTTTC. Residues: CASSLLGEGGSGANVLTF. The rearrangement links TRBV28 to TRBJ2-6; D possibly uses TRBD1 or TRBD2 (6 bases each). The CDR3 runs 18 residues. Per the germline V gene, CDR1 is MDHEN and CDR2 is SYDVKM. V was clipped by 1 base and J by 0 bases, with 13 bases between them.

Only a few counts were recorded for this clonotype. The chain employs TRBV10-3 and TRBJ2-7; D is perhaps TRBD1 or TRBD2 (5 bases each). V was trimmed by 2 bases and J by 2 bases, leaving 10 bases between them. CDR1 is ENHRY and CDR2 is SYGVKD in the germline V gene. There are 14 residues in the CDR3. The CDR3 coding sequence is TGTGCCATCAGTGAGAATGGGGGTCCCTACGAGCAGTACTTC. Translating it yields CAISENGGPYEQYF.

In this sample, this clonotype turned up a few times. This chain joins TRBV7-2 and TRBJ2-7; D unclear. Germline V gene sequence: CDR1 SGHTA, CDR2 FQGNSA. Trimming left V 2 bases short and J 5 bases short, with 13 bases between. This CDR3 has 14 residues. The CDR3 loop is CASSLRSGLHEQYF. Written as DNA, the CDR3 is TGTGCCAGCAGCTTAAGGTCAGGATTACACGAGCAGTACTTC.

The V call is TRBV29-1, the J call TRBJ2-3; weak D call: TRBD1 (6 bases). The germline CDR1 and CDR2 sequences are SQVTM and ANQGSEA. V lost 2 bases and J lost 6, with 21 bases in between. CDR3 size: 16 residues. CDR3 sequence (DNA): TGCAGCGTTGAAAACCCAACCACAGGGAACGGGGATACGCAGTATTTT. Translating gives CSVENPTTGNGDTQYF.

The table lists this clonotype with many counts. The CDR3 DNA sequence: TGTGCCAGCAGTCCCGGTCCCTACGAGCAGTACTTC. Its protein is CASSPGPYEQYF. The gene calls are TRBV12-3 or TRBV12-4 and TRBJ2-7; D not certain. The CDR3 extends over 12 amino acids. V was clipped by 5 bases and J by 2 bases, with 7 bases between them.

The chain is built from TRBV4-3 and TRBJ2-1; 7 bases map to TRBD2. The CDR3 is 15 residues long. V shed 1 base and J 15 bases; nucleotides not matched to a gene: 15. Germline V gives CDR1 LGHNA, CDR2 YSLEER. The CDR3 DNA sequence: TGCGCCAGCAGCCAAGTCCCCAGCGGGGATAAGAGTCGGTTCTTC. As protein: CASSQVPSGDKSRFF.

This clonotype was found once. The chain recombines TRBV4-1 with TRBJ1-2; 8 bases line up with TRBD1. Looked up from germline, CDR1 is MGHRA and CDR2 is YSYEKL. The CDR3 is made up of 15 amino acids. The V gene end was trimmed by 1 base and the J gene end by 4 bases; junction bases not matched to a gene: 5. The CDR3 DNA is TGCGCCAGCAGCCAAGCACAGGGGGGCCCCTATGGCTACACCTTC. Translation: CASSQAQGGPYGYTF.

This chain links TRBV7-2 with TRBJ1-1, with D maybe TRBD1 (5 bases). The CDR3 is made up of 15 amino acids. With 5 bases removed from V and 6 bases from J, the gap between germline ends came to 19 bases. Per the germline V gene, CDR1 is SGHTA and CDR2 is FQGNSA. The CDR3: CASSPGLIRVPEAFF. Here the CDR3 DNA reads TGTGCCAGCAGCCCGGGACTCATCAGGGTCCCTGAAGCTTTCTTT.

This chain links TRBV18 with TRBJ1-4; a weak D match, TRBD1 (5 bases). The CDR3 covers 16 residues. Germline loops: CDR1 KGHSH, CDR2 LQKENI. V dropped 6 bases and J dropped 4 bases, with 18 bases sitting between them. The DNA of the CDR3 is TGTGCCAGCTCCCGGGACTCCCTCACAAATAATGAAAAACTGTTTTTT. This gives the protein CASSRDSLTNNEKLFF.

The J gene is TRBJ2-3, the V gene TRBV10-1, with D possibly being TRBD1 or TRBD2 (5 bases each). Trimming removed 4 bases from V and 0 bases from J, with 11 bases in between. This CDR3 spans 15 amino acids. Germline V gives CDR1 WNHNN, CDR2 SYGVQD (reference sequence). The CDR3 bases are TGCGCCAGCAGTGGTATCGGGGCTAGCACAGATACGCAGTATTTT. It is translated as CASSGIGASTDTQYF.

This chain links TRBV12-3 or TRBV12-4 with TRBJ2-3; D is unresolved. The CDR3 covers 14 residues. V lost 5 bases and J 2 bases, leaving 11 bases between the germline ends. The CDR3 region has the DNA TGTGCCAGCAGTCTGTTCATGTTCACAGATACGCAGTATTTT. It yields the protein CASSLFMFTDTQYF.

The gene calls are TRBV4-1 and TRBJ2-5, with 10 bases identical to TRBD2. The CDR3 runs to 17 residues. The V gene's germline CDR1 is MGHRA and CDR2 YSYEKL. V was pared by 3 bases and J by 4 bases, with 11 bases of the junction left unmatched. Here the CDR3 DNA reads TGCGCCAGCAGCCACACCGGGGGTAGCGGGGGGTTAGAGACCCAGTACTTC. Translated, it gives CASSHTGGSGGLETQYF.

This clonotype showed up just once. The chain couples TRBV6-2 or TRBV6-3 to TRBJ2-7; D is possibly TRBD2 (6 bases). The CDR3 spans 15 residues. Trimming took off 3 bases at V and 1 base at J, with 13 bases between the two ends. CDR1 and CDR2 (germline): MNHEY, SVGEGT. In DNA form, the CDR3 reads TGTGCCAGCAGTTATGCCCTAGCGCTGTCCTACGAGCAGTACTTC. Translation: CASSYALALSYEQYF.

The V and J genes are TRBV2 and TRBJ2-7; TRBD2 aligns across 7 bases. The CDR3 loop spans 15 amino acids. Germline CDR1 and CDR2: SNHLY and FYNNEI. J was trimmed by 3 bases and V by 1 base; bases with no gene match: 6. CDR3 nucleotides: TGTGCCAGCAGTGAAGGGGGCGGGGGAAACTACGAGCAGTACTTC. It encodes CASSEGGGGNYEQYF.

V is TRBV28 and J is TRBJ2-1, with D maybe TRBD1 (5 bases). The germline gives CDR1 MDHEN, CDR2 SYDVKM. CDR3 length equals 13 residues. The ends were cut back, 8 bases at V and 0 bases at J, with 8 bases in the middle. CDR3: CASAGHSYNEQFF. CDR3 DNA sequence: TGTGCCAGCGCCGGACACTCCTACAATGAGCAGTTCTTC.

The chain has TRBV27 and TRBJ1-6; the D is unclear. Trimming left V 3 bases short and J 9 bases short, with 12 bases between. The length of the CDR3 is 14 residues. The V gene's germline CDR1 is MNHEY and CDR2 SMNVEV (reference sequence). The chain's CDR3 is CASSFDGVVSPLHF. CDR3 DNA sequence: TGTGCCAGCAGTTTTGATGGGGTAGTTTCACCCCTCCACTTT.

This rearrangement joins TRBV4-1 to TRBJ2-1; D uncertain. The CDR3 covers 16 residues. Germline-derived CDR1 and CDR2 are MGHRA and YSYEKL. The V end was cut by 7 bases, the J end by 0 bases, with 16 bases between. The CDR3 reads CASTTQAPSSYNEQFF. The DNA for the CDR3 is TGCGCCAGCACCACGCAAGCGCCGAGCTCCTACAATGAGCAGTTCTTC.

V and J are TRBV6-5 and TRBJ2-6; D gene uncertain. The CDR3 consists of 15 residues. Per the germline V gene, CDR1 is MNHEY and CDR2 is SVGAGI. Trimming pared 6 bases from V and 1 base from J, leaving 10 bases between. Here the CDR3 DNA reads TGTGCCAGCAGATCTAAGCTGTCTGGGGCCAACGTCCTGACTTTC. It codes for CASRSKLSGANVLTF.

Points on this clonotype: A junction end diverges from the germline sequence, so it may reflect a read error. The chain combines TRBV27 with TRBJ1-2; D remains unclear. The length of the CDR3 is 16 residues. Germline assignment: CDR1 MNHEY and CDR2 SMNVEV (reference sequence). CDR3: CASSSLLTYGNYGYTF. The DNA of the CDR3 is TGTGCCAGTAGTTCCTTATTAACCTACGGAAACTATGGCTACACCTTC.

This clonotype has a single count. The rearrangement joins TRBV29-1 to TRBJ1-3; no firm D call. V dropped 7 bases and J dropped 0 bases, with 16 bases sitting between them. This CDR3 region has 15 residues. In germline, CDR1 is SQVTM, CDR2 ANQGSEA. CDR3 sequence: CSADLDGSSGNTIYF. DNA of the CDR3: TGCAGCGCCGACCTGGACGGAAGCTCTGGAAACACCATATATTTT.

The V gene is TRBV28, the J gene TRBJ1-2; 8 bases fit TRBD1. V gave up 1 base and J gave up 8 bases; unmatched junction bases: 6. This CDR3 has 14 residues. Germline-derived CDR1 and CDR2 are MDHEN and SYDVKM. CDR3 in DNA: TGTGCCAGCAGTTTATATCAGGGGGCGAAAGGCTACACCTTC. Its protein product is CASSLYQGAKGYTF.

This rearrangement joins TRBV2 to TRBJ2-5, with unresolved D. Judging by the DNA end, TRBJ2-7 fits better; the J call may be wrong. This CDR3 spans 14 amino acids. CDR1 is SNHLY, CDR2 FYNNEI, per germline. The CDR3 loop reads CASSPTLSLDEQYF. CDR3 nucleotide sequence: TGTGCCAGCAGTCCTACCTTGAGCTTGGACGAGCAGTACTTC.

This clonotype was picked up a small number of times. The V gene is TRBV12-3 or TRBV12-4, the J gene TRBJ1-5; 7 bases are a match to TRBD1. The CDR3 has 14 amino acids. V gave up 3 bases and J gave up 7 bases; unmatched junction bases: 6. For the CDR3, the DNA is TGTGCCAGCAGTTTCCACAGGGGTGGACAGCCCCAGCATTTT. As protein: CASSFHRGGQPQHF.

This chain joins TRBV6-2 or TRBV6-3 and TRBJ2-1; the match to TRBD1 covers 10 bases. Per germline, CDR1 MNHEY and CDR2 SVGEGT. V lost 8 bases to trimming and J lost 9 bases; unmatched junction nucleotides: 13. CDR3 length equals 15 residues. CDR3 coding DNA: TGTGCCAGCTCCCCTGGGACAGGGGTTTTACGTGAGCAGTTCTTC. Amino acids: CASSPGTGVLREQFF.

This sequence joins TRBV4-3 and TRBJ2-1, with D hard to call. The V gene's germline CDR1 is LGHNA and CDR2 YSLEER. V lost 0 bases, J lost 3 bases, and 9 bases lay in between. CDR3 length: 15 amino acids. As DNA, the CDR3 is TGCGCCAGCAGCCAAGATCAGAGCAGCTACAATGAGCAGTTCTTC. Protein: CASSQDQSSYNEQFF.

The chain combines TRBV5-1 with TRBJ1-4, with D unresolved. The CDR3 has 15 amino acids. Germline V gene sequence: CDR1 SGHRS, CDR2 YFSETQ. V was shortened by 4 bases and J by 4 bases, with 14 bases between the two germline ends. In nucleotides, the CDR3 is TGCGCCAGCAGCCCGGACGGCTTAATTAATGAAAAACTGTTTTTT. Residues: CASSPDGLINEKLFF.